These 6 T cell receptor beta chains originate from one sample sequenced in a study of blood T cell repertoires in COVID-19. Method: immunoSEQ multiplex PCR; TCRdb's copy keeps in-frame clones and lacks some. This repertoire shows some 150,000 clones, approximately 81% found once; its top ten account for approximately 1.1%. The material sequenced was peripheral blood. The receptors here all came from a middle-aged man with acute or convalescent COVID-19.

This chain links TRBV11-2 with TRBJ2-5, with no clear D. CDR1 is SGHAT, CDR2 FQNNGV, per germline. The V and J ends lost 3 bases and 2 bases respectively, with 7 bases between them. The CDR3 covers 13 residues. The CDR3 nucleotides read TGTGCCAGCAGCTTTCGCGCTCAAGAGACCCAGTACTTC. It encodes CASSFRAQETQYF.

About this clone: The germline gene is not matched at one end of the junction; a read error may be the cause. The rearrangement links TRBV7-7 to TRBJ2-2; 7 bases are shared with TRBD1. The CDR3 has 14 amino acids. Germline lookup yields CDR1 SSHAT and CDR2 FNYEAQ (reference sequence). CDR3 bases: TGTGCTAGCAGCCGGGACAGAAACACCGGGGAGCTGTTTTTT. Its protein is CASSRDRNTGELFF.

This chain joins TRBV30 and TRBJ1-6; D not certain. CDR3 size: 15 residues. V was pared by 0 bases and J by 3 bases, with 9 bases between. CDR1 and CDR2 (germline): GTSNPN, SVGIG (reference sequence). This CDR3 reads CAWSVNSGYNSPLHF. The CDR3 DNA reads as TGTGCCTGGAGTGTTAACAGTGGCTATAATTCACCCCTCCACTTT.

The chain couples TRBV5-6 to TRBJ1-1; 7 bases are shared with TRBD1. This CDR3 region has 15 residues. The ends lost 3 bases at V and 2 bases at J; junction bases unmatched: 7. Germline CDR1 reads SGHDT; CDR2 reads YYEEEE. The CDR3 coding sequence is TGTGCCAGCAGCTGGTTGGGACAGACCAACACTGAAGCTTTCTTT. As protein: CASSWLGQTNTEAFF.

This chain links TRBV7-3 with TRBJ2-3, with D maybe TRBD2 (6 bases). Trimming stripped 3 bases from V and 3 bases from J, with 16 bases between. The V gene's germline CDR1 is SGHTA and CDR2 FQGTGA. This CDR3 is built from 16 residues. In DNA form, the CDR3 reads TGTGCCAGCAGCTTTGGGGGGTCCCGTTCTACAGATACGCAGTATTTT. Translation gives CASSFGGSRSTDTQYF.

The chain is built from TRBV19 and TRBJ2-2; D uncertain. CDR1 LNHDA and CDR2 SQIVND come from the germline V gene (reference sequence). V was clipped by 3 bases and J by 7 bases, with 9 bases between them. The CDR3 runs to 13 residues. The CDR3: CASSMARLGELFF. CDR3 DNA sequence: TGTGCCAGTAGTATGGCCCGTCTCGGGGAGCTGTTTTTT.